One sample yielded the 30 T cell receptor beta chains listed below, sequenced in a study of T cell changes during pregnancy in multiple sclerosis. Sequencing used immunoSEQ multiplex PCR; TCRdb keeps in-frame clones, though not all of them. The sample has roughly 90,000 clones; under 95% are singletons. Sequenced material: peripheral blood, taken before pregnancy. Receptors originate from a female donor with multiple sclerosis, enrolled in a pregnancy study.

The chain employs TRBV27 and TRBJ2-5, with TRBD1 matching over 8 bases. The V segment lost 6 bases and the J segment 3 bases; nucleotides outside the gene matches: 3. CDR1 is MNHEY, CDR2 SMNVEV, per germline (reference sequence). The CDR3 covers 13 residues. The CDR3 sequence: CASRRQGKETQYF. CDR3 nucleotides: TGTGCCAGCAGGAGACAGGGGAAAGAGACCCAGTACTTC.

The rearrangement links TRBV7-8 to TRBJ2-2; D might be TRBD1 (5 bases). Germline loops: CDR1 SGHVS, CDR2 FQNEAQ. The CDR3 runs 14 residues. V was clipped by 2 bases and J by 4 bases, with 8 bases between them. The CDR3 DNA follows: TGTGCCAGCAGCTTACCCAGGGTCACCGGGGAGCTGTTTTTT. It encodes CASSLPRVTGELFF.

This sequence joins TRBV5-1 and TRBJ2-1; 12 nucleotides agree with TRBD2. With V trimmed by 5 bases and J by 7 bases, 7 bases remained unmatched. Germline V gives CDR1 SGHRS, CDR2 YFSETQ. The CDR3 is 15 residues long. This CDR3 is CASSPSGGAGNEQFF. The CDR3 DNA follows: TGCGCCAGCAGTCCTAGCGGGGGGGCAGGGAATGAGCAGTTCTTC.

The chain combines TRBV27 with TRBJ2-3; D possibly corresponds to TRBD1 (5 bases). The CDR3 is made up of 14 amino acids. Germline V gives CDR1 MNHEY, CDR2 SMNVEV (reference sequence). The V and J ends lost 3 bases and 0 bases respectively, with 7 bases between them. CDR3 bases: TGTGCCAGCAGTTTCTACAGGAGCACAGATACGCAGTATTTT. Translated: CASSFYRSTDTQYF.

The chain has TRBV2 and TRBJ2-7; a possible D gene is TRBD1 (6 bases). CDR1 and CDR2 from the germline V gene are SNHLY and FYNNEI. V lost 7 bases and J 2 bases, leaving 15 bases between the germline ends. This CDR3 has 14 residues. DNA of the CDR3: TGTGCCAGCACTCCTTGGGACATCACCTACGAGCAGTACTTC. Translating it yields CASTPWDITYEQYF.

The chain links TRBV7-2 to TRBJ1-1; 9 positions match TRBD1. Germline CDR1 and CDR2: SGHTA and FQGNSA. Unmatched junction bases numbered 6, after V lost 5 bases and J lost 5 bases. CDR3 size: 14 residues. CDR3 bases: TGTGCCAGCAGCCAAGGGACAGGGCGGACTGAAGCTTTCTTT. It encodes CASSQGTGRTEAFF.

The J gene is TRBJ2-2, the V gene TRBV5-1; 7 nucleotides line up with TRBD2. Germline CDR1 and CDR2: SGHRS and YFSETQ. V lost 0 bases to trimming and J lost 5 bases; unmatched junction nucleotides: 7. This CDR3 spans 16 amino acids. This chain's CDR3 is CASSLAVREGTGELFF. The CDR3 DNA reads TGCGCCAGCAGCTTGGCCGTGAGGGAGGGAACCGGGGAGCTGTTTTTT.

V gene TRBV19 combines with J gene TRBJ2-1; 11 nucleotides match TRBD2. V shed 3 bases, J shed 1 base, and the junction held 8 bases outside the gene matches. The CDR3 spans 18 residues. Germline V lookup: CDR1 LNHDA, CDR2 SQIVND (reference sequence). The CDR3 coding sequence is TGTGCCAGTAGTATGTATGTTGGGACTAGCGGTTCCTACAATGAGCAGTTCTTC. It translates to CASSMYVGTSGSYNEQFF. Combining the CDR3 with reference TRBV19 and TRBJ2-1 gives the whole variable domain DGGITQSPKYLFRKEGQNVTLSCEQNLNHDAMYWYRQDPGQGLRLIYYSQIVNDFQKGDIAEGYSVSREKKESFPLTVTSAQKNPTAFYLCASSMYVGTSGSYNEQFFGPGTRLTVL.

The chain is built from TRBV15 and TRBJ1-1; tentatively, D is TRBD1 (6 bases). V was shortened by 8 bases and J by 2 bases, with 15 bases between the two germline ends. This CDR3 has 14 residues. Germline V CDR1 and CDR2: LNHNV, YYDKDF (reference sequence). CDR3 protein: CATRGGQPNTEAFF. CDR3 coding DNA: TGTGCCACCCGCGGCGGACAGCCTAACACTGAAGCTTTCTTT.

This clone has more than one count but fewer than ten. V is TRBV30 and J is TRBJ2-4; TRBD2 matches at 8 bases. Losses at the gene ends were 3 bases for V and 6 bases for J; bases not matched to a gene: 7. Germline CDR1 GTSNPN, CDR2 SVGIG (reference sequence). The CDR3 consists of 14 residues. The CDR3 nucleotides read TGTGCCTGGAGACCCGGGGGGGCGCGAAACATTCAGTACTTC. The encoded protein is CAWRPGGARNIQYF.

The chain carries TRBV18 and TRBJ1-4, with 8 nucleotides matching TRBD1. V was pared by 3 bases and J by 7 bases, with 7 bases of the junction left unmatched. Germline V gives CDR1 KGHSH, CDR2 LQKENI. CDR3 size: 15 residues. CDR3 residues: CASSPDREFVEKLFF. Here the CDR3 DNA reads TGTGCCAGCTCACCGGACAGGGAGTTTGTTGAAAAACTGTTTTTT. The whole variable domain, remainder taken from reference TRBV18 and TRBJ1-4, is NAGVMQNPRHLVRRRGQEARLRCSPMKGHSHVYWYRQLPEEGLKFMVYLQKENIIDESGMPKERFSAEFPKEGPSILRIQQVVRGDSAAYFCASSPDREFVEKLFFGSGTQLSVL.

The chain recombines TRBV15 with TRBJ1-1; 9 bases match TRBD1. Germline CDR1 reads LNHNV; CDR2 reads YYDKDF (reference sequence). The CDR3 length is 13 residues. Trimming took 8 bases from V and 7 from J; bases not matched to a gene: 8. CDR3 coding DNA: TGTGCCACCCGCGGACAGGGGATAGATGAAGCTTTCTTT. Translated, it gives CATRGQGIDEAFF.

CDR3 in DNA: TGTGCCAGCATCCCCGGGAGTTGGAACACCGGGGAGCTGTTTTTT. It yields the protein CASIPGSWNTGELFF. The V call is TRBV6-1, the J call TRBJ2-2, with TRBD2 as a possible D gene (6 bases). CDR3 length: 15 amino acids. Per the germline V gene, CDR1 is MNHNS and CDR2 is SASEGT. The V end was cut by 7 bases, the J end by 1 base, with 13 bases between.

This chain links TRBV9 with TRBJ2-7; weak D call: TRBD1 (5 bases). V gave up 0 bases and J gave up 0 bases, with 13 bases separating them. The CDR3 consists of 16 residues. Germline-derived CDR1 and CDR2 are SGDLS and YYNGEE. The CDR3: CASSVAADKSSYEQYF. The CDR3 region has the DNA TGTGCCAGCAGCGTAGCCGCGGACAAGAGCTCCTACGAGCAGTACTTC.

This clone has only one observation. The genes are TRBV5-4 and TRBJ2-1; 8 bases agree with TRBD2. V was pared by 4 bases and J by 6 bases, with 6 bases of the junction left unmatched. The V gene's germline CDR1 is SGHNT and CDR2 YYREEE (reference sequence). This CDR3 has 14 amino acids. Here the CDR3 DNA reads TGTGCCAGCAGCACCGGGGGGGCGCGCAATGAGCAGTTCTTC. Its translation is CASSTGGARNEQFF.

The rearrangement joins TRBV7-2 to TRBJ1-1, with D uncertain. V lost 4 bases, J lost 8 bases, and 17 bases lay in between. This CDR3 is built from 14 residues. The germline gives CDR1 SGHTA, CDR2 FQGNSA. The CDR3 is CASSSRGEAYEAFF. CDR3 nucleotide sequence: TGTGCCAGCAGCTCCCGTGGAGAGGCGTACGAAGCTTTCTTT.

V and J are TRBV7-8 and TRBJ1-1; tentatively, D is TRBD1 (5 bases). V dropped 3 bases and J dropped 0 bases, with 8 bases sitting between them. The germline V gene encodes CDR1 SGHVS and CDR2 FQNEAQ. The CDR3 is made up of 14 amino acids. The CDR3 DNA is TGTGCCAGCAGCTTGGCAGGGATGAACACTGAAGCTTTCTTT. It encodes CASSLAGMNTEAFF. Looking up the rest from reference TRBV7-8 and TRBJ1-1 gives the full variable domain: GAGVSQSPRYKVAKRGQDVALRCDPISGHVSLFWYQQALGQGPEFLTYFQNEAQLDKSGLPSDRFFAERPEGSVSTLKIQRTQQEDSAVYLCASSLAGMNTEAFFGQGTRLTVV.

The chain is built from TRBV7-6 and TRBJ1-5, with D possibly matching TRBD1 (5 bases). The V and J ends lost 7 bases and 4 bases respectively, with 11 bases between them. CDR1 is SGHVS and CDR2 is FNYEAQ in the germline V gene. This CDR3 is 13 amino acids long. The CDR3 sequence is CASTWGGNQPQHF. CDR3 sequence (DNA): TGTGCCAGCACTTGGGGGGGAAATCAGCCCCAGCATTTT.

The gene calls are TRBV7-2 and TRBJ2-7, with no clear D. This CDR3 region has 13 residues. In germline, CDR1 is SGHTA, CDR2 FQGNSA. The V gene lost 4 bases and the J gene lost 2 bases, with 9 bases spanning the gap. CDR3 DNA sequence: TGTGCCAGCAGCTCCACTCCCGCCTACGAGCAGTACTTC. Encoded protein: CASSSTPAYEQYF. Looking up the rest from reference TRBV7-2 and TRBJ2-7 gives the full variable domain: GAGVSQSPSNKVTEKGKDVELRCDPISGHTALYWYRQSLGQGLEFLIYFQGNSAPDKSGLPSDRFSAERTGGSVSTLTIQRTQQEDSAVYLCASSSTPAYEQYFGPGTRLTVT.

The chain has TRBV6-1 and TRBJ2-2, with D hard to call. Trimming took off 4 bases at V and 6 bases at J, with 9 bases between the two ends. The CDR3 is made up of 13 amino acids. The V gene's germline CDR1 is MNHNS and CDR2 SASEGT. Here the CDR3 reads CASSARSAGELFF. CDR3 bases: TGTGCCAGCAGTGCCCGTTCTGCCGGGGAGCTGTTTTTT.

This clone was observed a single time. DNA of the CDR3: TGTGCCAGCAGTTTTGAGGACGGACTGGGTAGGGCCAACGTCCTGACTTTC. Translation gives CASSFEDGLGRANVLTF. V is TRBV28 and J is TRBJ2-6, with D possibly being TRBD2 (5 bases). V lost 3 bases and J 5 bases, leaving 17 bases between the germline ends. This CDR3 is 17 amino acids long. Germline-derived CDR1 and CDR2 are MDHEN and SYDVKM.

The chain has TRBV11-2 and TRBJ2-1; D perhaps matches TRBD1 (6 bases). Germline V gives CDR1 SGHAT, CDR2 FQNNGV. This CDR3 comprises 16 residues. Trimming cost V 2 bases and J 0 bases, with 11 bases left between them. The CDR3: CASSLTGTSSYNEQFF. CDR3 DNA: TGTGCCAGCAGCTTAACAGGGACGAGCTCCTACAATGAGCAGTTCTTC.

The V and J genes are TRBV15 and TRBJ2-2; TRBD1 agrees at 7 bases. The CDR3 has 18 residues. CDR1 and CDR2 from the germline V gene are LNHNV and YYDKDF (reference sequence). Trimming removed 0 bases from V and 6 bases from J; junction bases left unmatched: 13. CDR3 in DNA: TGTGCCACCAGCAGAGATAGAGCTGTTAGGACAGGAGCCGGGGAGCTGTTTTTT. This encodes CATSRDRAVRTGAGELFF.

The gene calls are TRBV18 and TRBJ2-4, with TRBD1 matching 7 bases. The CDR3 runs to 13 residues. Per germline, CDR1 KGHSH and CDR2 LQKENI. The trim removed 4 bases at V and 6 bases at J, leaving 3 bases unmatched. This CDR3 is CASSRQGSNIQYF. The CDR3 DNA is TGTGCCAGCTCACGACAGGGTTCAAACATTCAGTACTTC.

This clone has only a few counts. The chain has TRBV14 and TRBJ1-6; D perhaps matches TRBD1 (5 bases). The V and J ends lost 6 bases and 5 bases respectively, with 8 bases between them. This CDR3 comprises 13 residues. Per the germline V gene, CDR1 is SGHDN and CDR2 is FVKESK. CDR3 residues: CASRQVDNSPLHF. The CDR3, as DNA: TGTGCCAGCAGACAGGTAGATAATTCACCCCTCCACTTT.

The J gene is TRBJ1-1, the V gene TRBV27; no definite D call. The CDR3 loop spans 14 amino acids. Trimming took off 5 bases at V and 2 bases at J, with 12 bases between the two ends. Germline CDR1 MNHEY, CDR2 SMNVEV (reference sequence). The chain's CDR3 is CASSPLGFNTEAFF. CDR3 nucleotide sequence: TGTGCCAGCAGTCCCCTTGGCTTTAACACTGAAGCTTTCTTT.

This clone appeared once. The chain employs TRBV30 and TRBJ2-1; 7 bases agree with TRBD2. Germline V gene sequence: CDR1 GTSNPN, CDR2 SVGIG (reference sequence). CDR3 length equals 15 residues. Trimming removed 4 bases from V and 7 bases from J; junction bases left unmatched: 13. The chain's CDR3 is CAWTLGRARSNEQFF. For the CDR3, the DNA is TGTGCCTGGACCCTTGGGAGGGCTCGGTCGAATGAGCAGTTCTTC.

The chain joins TRBV7-3 to TRBJ2-3, with 7 bases matching TRBD2. CDR1 SGHTA and CDR2 FQGTGA come from the germline V gene. There are 13 residues in the CDR3. Trimming at V came to 4 bases and at J to 8 bases, leaving 6 bases not matched to a gene. CDR3 region: CASSSSGTSTQYF. The CDR3 region has the DNA TGTGCCAGCAGCTCTAGCGGCACAAGTACGCAGTATTTT.

V gene TRBV11-2 combines with J gene TRBJ2-7; TRBD1 matches 10 bases. The V gene's germline CDR1 is SGHAT and CDR2 FQNNGV. V was clipped by 4 bases and J by 2 bases; unmatched bases: 5. The CDR3 runs to 15 residues. In nucleotides, the CDR3 is TGTGCCAGCAGCTACCGCGGGACAGGGGCCTACGAGCAGTACTTC. Translating gives CASSYRGTGAYEQYF.

This rearrangement joins TRBV5-1 to TRBJ1-2; 7 bases agree with TRBD1. There are 15 residues in the CDR3. CDR1 SGHRS and CDR2 YFSETQ come from the germline V gene. Trimming cost V 4 bases and J 6 bases; bases outside gene matches: 12. CDR3 sequence reads: CASSNLQGMVDGYTF. In DNA form, the CDR3 reads TGCGCCAGCAGCAACCTACAGGGGATGGTGGATGGCTACACCTTC.